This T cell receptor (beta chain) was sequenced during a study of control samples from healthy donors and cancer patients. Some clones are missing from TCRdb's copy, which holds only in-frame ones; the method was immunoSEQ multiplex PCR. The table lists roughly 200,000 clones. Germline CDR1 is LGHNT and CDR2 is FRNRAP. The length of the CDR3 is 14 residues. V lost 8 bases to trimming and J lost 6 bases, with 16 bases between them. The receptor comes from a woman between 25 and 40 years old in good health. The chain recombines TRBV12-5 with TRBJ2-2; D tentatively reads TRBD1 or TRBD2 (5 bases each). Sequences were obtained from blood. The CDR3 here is CASRSGSPAGELFF. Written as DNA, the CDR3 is TGTGCTAGTCGGTCAGGGAGTCCAGCCGGGGAGCTGTTTTTT.